Listed below are T cell receptor beta chains from one sample, sequenced in a study of blood T cells in healthy people across ages. MiXCR, run by TCRdb on the 5' RACE reads, gives a single entry per CDR3 protein. The repertoire holds approximately 880,000 distinct CDR3 sequences, about 44% seen once, with around 15% in the top ten. Sequencing was carried out using blood. All receptors derive from a man aged 30 to 45 in good health. The CDR3 runs from the conserved cysteine through the conserved F or W. The order of the fields is D gene, J gene, clone size, V gene, CDR3 DNA, CDR3 protein. D genes are given only for firm matches. Clone size is given for some rows only: seen once, a few or many times, or a class if the clone is expanded.

d_gene: TRBD1
j_gene: TRBJ2-2
abundance: NA
v_gene: TRBV5-1
CDR3nt: TGCGCCAGCAGCTTGGAAGGGACAGGGAGGACCGGGGAGCTGTTTTTT
CDR3aa: CASSLEGTGRTGELFF

d_gene: TRBD2
j_gene: TRBJ2-3
abundance: NA
v_gene: TRBV20-1
CDR3nt: TGCAGTGCTAGAGGTAGCGGGGTTCGGGGGTACACAGATACGCGGTATTTT
CDR3aa: CSARGSGVRGYTDTRYF

d_gene: NA
j_gene: TRBJ2-3
abundance: few
v_gene: TRBV10-3
CDR3nt: TGTGCCATCAGTGATTTTTTCGGGGGCCGGGACGCAGATACGCAGTATTTT
CDR3aa: CAISDFFGGRDADTQYF

d_gene: NA
j_gene: TRBJ1-1
abundance: few
v_gene: TRBV7-8
CDR3nt: TGTGCCAGCAGCTTAGTGTCGGGGGACACTGAAGCTTTCTTT
CDR3aa: CASSLVSGDTEAFF

d_gene: NA
j_gene: TRBJ2-5
abundance: few
v_gene: TRBV4-3
CDR3nt: TGCGCCAGCAGCCAAGAACTTAGAGCCCAAGAGACCCAGTACTTC
CDR3aa: CASSQELRAQETQYF

d_gene: NA
j_gene: TRBJ1-5
abundance: NA
v_gene: TRBV7-9
CDR3nt: TGTGCCAGCAGCTTAGGTTTGGGGGAGCAGCCCCAGCATTTT
CDR3aa: CASSLGLGEQPQHF

d_gene: NA
j_gene: TRBJ2-7
abundance: NA
v_gene: TRBV3-1
CDR3nt: TGTGCCAGCAGCCAAGGGCCCCTCGTCCGACACGGGGAGCAGTACTTC
CDR3aa: CASSQGPLVRHGEQYF

d_gene: TRBD2
j_gene: TRBJ2-3
abundance: NA
v_gene: TRBV5-1
CDR3nt: TGCGCCAGCAGCCCGGGGACTAGCGGGGGGGCGGGAGATACGCAGTATTTT
CDR3aa: CASSPGTSGGAGDTQYF

d_gene: NA
j_gene: TRBJ2-7
abundance: NA
v_gene: TRBV20-1
CDR3nt: TGCAGTGTGCTTAGCAGGAGCTCCGACGAGCAGTACTTC
CDR3aa: CSVLSRSSDEQYF

d_gene: TRBD1
j_gene: TRBJ1-2
abundance: NA
v_gene: TRBV4-1
CDR3nt: TGCGCCAGCAGCCGAATCCCGGGACAGTTTGATAACTATGGCTACACCTTC
CDR3aa: CASSRIPGQFDNYGYTF

d_gene: NA
j_gene: TRBJ1-6
abundance: few
v_gene: TRBV4-1
CDR3nt: TGCGCCAGCAGCCAAGACCCACGCAGTGATTCACCCCTCCACTTT
CDR3aa: CASSQDPRSDSPLHF

d_gene: TRBD2
j_gene: TRBJ2-7
abundance: once
v_gene: TRBV28
CDR3nt: TGTGCCAGCAGGACCGGGACTAGCGGCCGTGACGAGCAGTACTTC
CDR3aa: CASRTGTSGRDEQYF

d_gene: NA
j_gene: TRBJ2-5
abundance: NA
v_gene: TRBV5-1
CDR3nt: TGCGCCAGCAGCGGAACCTTCCGGACCCTCCAAGAGACCCAGTACTTC
CDR3aa: CASSGTFRTLQETQYF

d_gene: NA
j_gene: TRBJ1-5
abundance: once
v_gene: TRBV6-2/TRBV6-3
CDR3nt: TGTGCCAGCTATCCAGGGGCGGGTCAGCCCCAGCATTTT
CDR3aa: CASYPGAGQPQHF

d_gene: NA
j_gene: TRBJ1-5
abundance: once
v_gene: TRBV15
CDR3nt: TGTGCCACCAGCAGAGATCGGATACGCAATCAGCCCCAGCATTTT
CDR3aa: CATSRDRIRNQPQHF